This TCR beta chain is drawn from a study of blood T cell repertoires in COVID-19. Study context: Acute-phase and convalescent COVID-19 samples originated in the United States, Italy and Spain. Nucleic acid was either cDNA or gDNA, and it came from T cells, B-cell-depleted T cells, or PBMCs.

The Seattle patients, enrolled during active infection, were followed longitudinally. V lost 4 bases and J lost 8; bases outside the gene matches: 12. The CDR3 has 16 amino acids. Germline-derived CDR1 and CDR2 are SEHNR and FQNEAQ (reference sequence). Original data processing: For nucleated cells, counts were estimated from reference gene primer amplification. Some clones are missing from TCRdb's copy, which holds only in-frame ones; the method was immunoSEQ multiplex PCR. That table is the source of V, J and clone size, and D and trimming were worked out from the DNA. In the table there are more than 300,000 clones, 88% of which are singletons.

The sample was peripheral blood. The clonotype comes from a woman aged 70-85 years with COVID-19, enrolled during active disease. The chain joins TRBV7-9 to TRBJ1-2; 11 nucleotides agree with TRBD1. The CDR3: CASSSGSGTGGRGYTF. DNA of the CDR3: TGTGCCAGCAGCTCCGGGTCCGGGACAGGGGGACGAGGCTACACCTTC.